These 28 T cell receptor beta chains came from one sample sequenced in a study of CD8 T cells in Susac syndrome. The authors reverse transcribed about 0.5 to 1 ug RNA with random hexamers. In TCRdb, the immunoSEQ multiplex PCR reads were re-called with MiXCR into one record per CDR3 protein. In the table there are about 130,000 distinct CDR3 sequences, more than 75% of which are singletons. The sequenced material came from CD8+ T cells from PBMCs. These TCRs come from a human donor with multiple sclerosis.

V usage is TRBV10-1 and J usage is TRBJ1-1; D is ambiguous. V lost 11 bases to trimming and J lost 0 bases, with 10 bases between them. This CDR3 spans 12 amino acids. CDR1 is WNHNN and CDR2 is SYGVQD in the germline V gene (reference sequence). As DNA, the CDR3 is TGCGCCGGTCGGAGGATGAACACTGAAGCTTTCTTT. This gives the protein CAGRRMNTEAFF.

The chain couples TRBV12-3 or TRBV12-4 to TRBJ1-1; D is undetermined. The V end lost 5 bases, the J end lost 1 base, and 14 bases lay between the germline ends. This CDR3 is built from 15 residues. CDR3 in DNA: TGTGCCAGCAGTGTGTTAGATTCCACGAACACTGAAGCTTTCTTT. Translated: CASSVLDSTNTEAFF.

The V call is TRBV29-1, the J call TRBJ1-2; 7 nucleotides agree with TRBD1. The V gene end was trimmed by 5 bases and the J gene end by 8 bases; junction bases not matched to a gene: 5. Germline assignment: CDR1 SQVTM and CDR2 ANQGSEA. The CDR3 spans 11 residues. Here the CDR3 reads CSVPGGDGYTF. Here the CDR3 DNA reads TGCAGCGTTCCAGGGGGAGACGGCTACACCTTC.

This chain uses TRBV25-1 with TRBJ1-5; unclear D gene. CDR3 length equals 12 residues. Germline CDR1 and CDR2: MGHDK and SYGVNS. V was trimmed by 3 bases and J by 2 bases, leaving 2 bases between them. The chain's CDR3 is CASSEGNQPQHF. CDR3 in DNA: TGTGCCAGCAGTGAGGGCAATCAGCCCCAGCATTTT.

The V and J genes are TRBV4-1 and TRBJ2-1, with 12 nucleotides matching TRBD2. Losses at the gene ends were 7 bases for V and 9 bases for J; bases not matched to a gene: 7. Looked up from germline, CDR1 is MGHRA and CDR2 is YSYEKL. The CDR3 is 14 residues long. The DNA of the CDR3 is TGCGCCAGCACACCTCTAGCGGGAGGGACTGAGCAGTTCTTC. Translated, it gives CASTPLAGGTEQFF.

V usage is TRBV7-9 and J usage is TRBJ2-2; D is unresolved. Germline values: CDR1 SEHNR, CDR2 FQNEAQ (reference sequence). V was trimmed by 4 bases and J by 6 bases, leaving 9 bases between them. There are 13 residues in the CDR3. In DNA, the CDR3 is TGTGCCAGCAGCTCTCCTCTCTCCGGGGAGCTGTTTTTT. Residues: CASSSPLSGELFF.

The CDR3: CASSSGRGTYEQYF. The CDR3 coding sequence is TGTGCCAGCAGCTCGGGCCGGGGGACCTACGAGCAGTACTTC. This sequence joins TRBV7-6 and TRBJ2-7; a possible D gene is TRBD2 (6 bases). Germline assignment: CDR1 SGHVS and CDR2 FNYEAQ. The CDR3 totals 14 residues. V dropped 4 bases and J dropped 2 bases, with 12 bases sitting between them. Drawing the rest from reference TRBV7-6 and TRBJ2-7, the complete variable domain is GAGVSQSPRYKVTKRGQDVALRCDPISGHVSLYWYRQALGQGPEFLTYFNYEAQQDKSGLPNDRFSAERPEGSISTLTIQRTEQRDSAMYRCASSSGRGTYEQYFGPGTRLTVT.

Worth noting for this clonotype: The junction departs from the called germline gene at one end, perhaps through a read error. The rearrangement joins TRBV5-1 to TRBJ1-1; D is possibly TRBD1 (5 bases). The germline V gene has CDR1 SGHRS and CDR2 YFSETQ. This CDR3 is 14 amino acids long. CDR3 amino acids: CASSPQGEVTEVFF. CDR3 coding DNA: TGCGCCAGCAGCCCTCAGGGAGAAGTCACTGAAGTTTTCTTT.

V and J are TRBV27 and TRBJ1-2; D not certain. V was cut by 6 bases and J by 5 bases, with 13 bases left in between. Per the germline V gene, CDR1 is MNHEY and CDR2 is SMNVEV (reference sequence). The CDR3 totals 13 residues. The CDR3 DNA follows: TGTGCCAGCAGCCTTAACCAGGAGTATGGCTACACCTTC. This sequence encodes CASSLNQEYGYTF.

V gene TRBV2 combines with J gene TRBJ2-3; 11 bases are shared with TRBD2. The V segment lost 3 bases and the J segment 1 base; nucleotides outside the gene matches: 3. CDR1 SNHLY and CDR2 FYNNEI come from the germline V gene. The CDR3 is 16 amino acids. CDR3: CASSEELAGGTDTQYF. CDR3 nucleotide sequence: TGTGCCAGCAGTGAGGAACTAGCGGGAGGCACAGATACGCAGTATTTT.

The chain is built from TRBV6-5 and TRBJ2-3; no clear D. In germline, CDR1 is MNHEY, CDR2 SVGAGI. V was shortened by 0 bases and J by 4 bases, with 8 bases between the two germline ends. The CDR3 has 14 residues. The CDR3, as DNA: TGTGCCAGCAGTTACTCGATAGACGCAGATACGCAGTATTTT. It specifies CASSYSIDADTQYF.

In this sample, this clonotype turned up once. The chain combines TRBV9 with TRBJ2-1; 12 nucleotides match TRBD1. V trimming: 3 bases; J trimming: 8 bases; junction bases outside the gene matches: 6. The CDR3 runs 15 residues. Per the germline V gene, CDR1 is SGDLS and CDR2 is YYNGEE. CDR3 in DNA: TGTGCCAGCAGCGCTCCCGGGACAGGGGGCCATGAGCAGTTCTTC. It specifies CASSAPGTGGHEQFF.

The chain employs TRBV30 and TRBJ2-7; 8 nucleotides line up with TRBD1. The CDR3 has 15 residues. Germline V gene data show CDR1 as GTSNPN and CDR2 as SVGIG (reference sequence). The V and J ends lost 0 bases and 4 bases, in that order; junction bases with no gene match: 8. CDR3 sequence: CAWSVRGQGYYEQYF. As DNA, the CDR3 is TGTGCCTGGAGTGTACGAGGACAGGGATATTACGAGCAGTACTTC.

The chain links TRBV20-1 to TRBJ2-7; D gene unclear. The V gene lost 5 bases and the J gene lost 5 bases, with 16 bases spanning the gap. Per the germline V gene, CDR1 is DFQATT and CDR2 is SNEGSKA (reference sequence). The CDR3 length is 13 residues. CDR3 region: CSARPVSVHEQYF. The CDR3 nucleotides read TGCAGTGCTCGTCCCGTCTCGGTACACGAGCAGTACTTC.

The rearrangement links TRBV29-1 to TRBJ1-2; a weak D match, TRBD1 (6 bases). V was cut by 4 bases and J by 5 bases, with 8 bases left in between. The CDR3 is made up of 11 amino acids. CDR1 SQVTM and CDR2 ANQGSEA come from the germline V gene. The CDR3 DNA reads TGCAGCGTTGGGGGGCTGTATGGCTACACCTTC. Translation: CSVGGLYGYTF.

The rearrangement uses TRBV20-1 and TRBJ1-3; D unresolved. Germline CDR1 and CDR2: DFQATT and SNEGSKA (reference sequence). V lost 3 bases and J lost 10, with 7 bases in between. The CDR3 runs to 10 residues. In DNA form, the CDR3 reads TGCAGTGCTAGGGATGATACCATATATTTT. It encodes CSARDDTIYF.

This chain joins TRBV29-1 and TRBJ2-7; TRBD1 matches 8 bases. V was clipped by 3 bases and J by 3 bases; unmatched bases: 10. This CDR3 spans 15 amino acids. CDR1 is SQVTM, CDR2 ANQGSEA, per germline. The chain's CDR3 is CSVEATGGQFYEQYF. As DNA, the CDR3 is TGCAGCGTTGAGGCCACAGGGGGGCAATTCTACGAGCAGTACTTC.

CDR3 region: CSAREDRTGYSNQPQHF. DNA for the CDR3: TGCAGTGCTAGAGAAGATCGGACAGGGTATAGCAATCAGCCCCAGCATTTT. The rearrangement links TRBV20-1 to TRBJ1-5; TRBD1 matches at 8 bases. This CDR3 is built from 17 residues. The germline CDR1 and CDR2 sequences are DFQATT and SNEGSKA (reference sequence). Trimming took 0 bases from V and 0 from J; bases not matched to a gene: 7.

The chain carries TRBV28 and TRBJ1-2; possibly TRBD1 for D (5 bases). Germline V gene sequence: CDR1 MDHEN, CDR2 SYDVKM. V shed 5 bases and J shed 8 bases, with 18 bases lying between them. CDR3 size: 14 residues. CDR3 residues: CASSRGVGHEGYTF. For the CDR3, the DNA is TGTGCCAGCAGTCGGGGGGTGGGGCATGAAGGCTACACCTTC.

The chain uses TRBV15 and TRBJ2-2, with D tentatively TRBD1 (6 bases). V was shortened by 0 bases and J by 6 bases, with 8 bases between the two germline ends. This CDR3 has 14 residues. The germline V gene encodes CDR1 LNHNV and CDR2 YYDKDF (reference sequence). The CDR3 DNA reads TGTGCCACCAGCAGAGATAAGGGGGCCGGGGAGCTGTTTTTT. Protein: CATSRDKGAGELFF.

This chain uses TRBV27 with TRBJ2-2; 7 positions match TRBD2. The CDR3 sequence is 15 residues long. The germline gives CDR1 MNHEY, CDR2 SMNVEV (reference sequence). With V trimmed by 2 bases and J by 4 bases, 4 bases remained unmatched. The CDR3 region is CASSLAGDRTGELFF. The CDR3 DNA is TGTGCCAGCAGTTTAGCGGGAGATCGCACCGGGGAGCTGTTTTTT.

This chain links TRBV29-1 with TRBJ2-2, with D tentatively TRBD2 (7 bases). The CDR3 extends over 17 amino acids. From germline, CDR1 is SQVTM and CDR2 ANQGSEA. V shed 3 bases and J shed 4 bases, with 21 bases lying between them. CDR3 nucleotide sequence: TGCAGCGTTGAGTTGGCCTGGGGGGGGCGGATCACCGGGGAGCTGTTTTTT. It yields the protein CSVELAWGGRITGELFF.

This clonotype was seen just once. This chain connects TRBV5-1 to TRBJ2-2, with D perhaps matching TRBD1 (6 bases). Germline V gives CDR1 SGHRS, CDR2 YFSETQ. V was cut by 0 bases and J by 1 base, with 13 bases left in between. This CDR3 comprises 17 residues. CDR3 protein: CASSLGTVNLNTGELFF. As DNA, the CDR3 is TGCGCCAGCAGCTTGGGGACAGTTAATTTGAACACCGGGGAGCTGTTTTTT.

This rearrangement joins TRBV12-3 or TRBV12-4 to TRBJ2-1; 7 bases are a match to TRBD2. The CDR3 covers 16 residues. Trimming at V came to 6 bases and at J to 3 bases, leaving 11 bases not matched to a gene. The DNA for the CDR3 is TGTGCCAGCAGATTGACCGGGACTAACGACTACAATGAGCAGTTCTTC. It specifies CASRLTGTNDYNEQFF.

The chain has TRBV3-1 and TRBJ2-5; D perhaps matches TRBD2 (5 bases). Looked up from germline, CDR1 is LGHDT and CDR2 is YNNKEL (reference sequence). The ends were cut back, 1 base at V and 4 bases at J, with 16 bases in the middle. This CDR3 has 16 amino acids. CDR3 DNA: TGTGCCAGCAGCCAAGGTTCCCTAAGCGCGGGAGAGACCCAGTACTTC. Its translation: CASSQGSLSAGETQYF.

This chain connects TRBV29-1 to TRBJ2-7, with TRBD1 identical over 7 bases. The germline CDR1 and CDR2 sequences are SQVTM and ANQGSEA. V lost 5 bases to trimming and J lost 5 bases; unmatched junction nucleotides: 6. This CDR3 has 12 amino acids. In DNA, the CDR3 is TGCAGCGTTACTCCGGGACAGCACGAGCAGTACTTC. It codes for CSVTPGQHEQYF.

The rearrangement joins TRBV5-4 to TRBJ2-5; D gene unclear. This CDR3 region has 13 residues. V gave up 0 bases and J gave up 0 bases, with 3 bases separating them. Germline V gives CDR1 SGHNT, CDR2 YYREEE (reference sequence). The CDR3 DNA is TGTGCCAGCAGCTTGGAAGACCAAGAGACCCAGTACTTC. This sequence encodes CASSLEDQETQYF.

The gene calls are TRBV2 and TRBJ1-2; unclear D gene. V lost 3 bases and J 2 bases, leaving 13 bases between the germline ends. The germline CDR1 and CDR2 sequences are SNHLY and FYNNEI. The CDR3 is 15 amino acids. The CDR3 loop reads CASSDGVGLNYGYTF. CDR3 nucleotides: TGTGCCAGCAGTGACGGCGTTGGACTGAACTATGGCTACACCTTC.